The source of this TCR beta chain is a study of blood T cell repertoires in COVID-19. About the study: Samples of COVID-19 (acute and convalescent) were obtained from the United States, Italy and Spain. From T cells, B-cell-depleted T cells, or PBMCs came the material, which was cDNA or gDNA.

In the study's own analysis: The assay estimated nucleated cells by amplifying reference gene primers. The protocol was immunoSEQ multiplex PCR, while the TCRdb copy is restricted to in-frame clones and leaves out a portion. That table supplies the V and J calls and clone size; D and trimming were determined from the DNA. In the table there are 150,000 or so clones, about four fifths of which are singletons. The length of the CDR3 is 17 residues. The V end lost 4 bases, the J end lost 3 bases, and 22 bases lay between the germline ends. The source is a woman aged 70 to 79 with acute or convalescent COVID-19. V is TRBV23-1 and J is TRBJ2-7; no firm D call. TRBV23-1 carries the ORF label, with uncertain function. Sequenced input: peripheral blood. CDR3 region: CASSPRRPGSESYEQYF. The CDR3 DNA reads TGCGCCAGCAGTCCACGTCGCCCCGGGTCGGAAAGCTACGAGCAGTACTTC.